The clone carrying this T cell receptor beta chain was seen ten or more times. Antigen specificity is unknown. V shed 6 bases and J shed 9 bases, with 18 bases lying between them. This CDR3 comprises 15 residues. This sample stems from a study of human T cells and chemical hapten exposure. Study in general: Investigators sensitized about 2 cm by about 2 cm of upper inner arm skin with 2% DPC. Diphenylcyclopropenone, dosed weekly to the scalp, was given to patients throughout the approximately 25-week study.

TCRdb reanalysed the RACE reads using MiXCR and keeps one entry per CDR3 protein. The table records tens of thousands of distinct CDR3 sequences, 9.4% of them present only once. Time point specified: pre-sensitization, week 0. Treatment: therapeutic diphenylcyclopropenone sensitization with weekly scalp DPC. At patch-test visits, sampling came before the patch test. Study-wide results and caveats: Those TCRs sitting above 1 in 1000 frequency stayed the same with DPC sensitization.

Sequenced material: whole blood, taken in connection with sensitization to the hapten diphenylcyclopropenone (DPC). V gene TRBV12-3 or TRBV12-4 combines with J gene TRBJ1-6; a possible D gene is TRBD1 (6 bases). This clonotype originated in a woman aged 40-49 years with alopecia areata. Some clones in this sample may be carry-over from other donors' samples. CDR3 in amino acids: CASRKGETGSSPLHF. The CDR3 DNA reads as TGTGCCAGCAGAAAGGGAGAGACAGGATCTTCACCCCTCCACTTT.